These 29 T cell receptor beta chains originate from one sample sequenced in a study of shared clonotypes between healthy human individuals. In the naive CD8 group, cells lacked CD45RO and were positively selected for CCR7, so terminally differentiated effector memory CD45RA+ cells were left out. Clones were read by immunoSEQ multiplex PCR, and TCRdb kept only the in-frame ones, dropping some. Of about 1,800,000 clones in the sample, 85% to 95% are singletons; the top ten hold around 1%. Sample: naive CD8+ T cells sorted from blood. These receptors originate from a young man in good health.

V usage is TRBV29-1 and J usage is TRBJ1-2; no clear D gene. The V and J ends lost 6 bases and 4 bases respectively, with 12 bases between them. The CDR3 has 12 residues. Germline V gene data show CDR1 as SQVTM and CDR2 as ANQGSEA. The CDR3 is CSVAPRRYGYTF. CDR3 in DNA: TGCAGCGTGGCCCCCCGCCGCTATGGCTACACCTTC.

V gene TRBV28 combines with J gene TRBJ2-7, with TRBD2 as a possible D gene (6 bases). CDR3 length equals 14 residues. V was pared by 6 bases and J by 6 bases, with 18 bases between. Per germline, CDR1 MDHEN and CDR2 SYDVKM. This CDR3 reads CASSPGAGGSEQYF. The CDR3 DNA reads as TGTGCCAGCAGCCCCGGGGCAGGAGGGAGCGAGCAGTACTTC.

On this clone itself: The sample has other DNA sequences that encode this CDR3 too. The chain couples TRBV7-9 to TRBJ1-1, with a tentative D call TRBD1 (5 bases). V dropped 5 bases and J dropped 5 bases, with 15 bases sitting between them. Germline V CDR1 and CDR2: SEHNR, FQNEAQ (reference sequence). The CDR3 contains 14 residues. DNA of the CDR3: TGTGCCAGCAGCCTCCTAGAGGGGAGGACTGAAGCTTTCTTT. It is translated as CASSLLEGRTEAFF.

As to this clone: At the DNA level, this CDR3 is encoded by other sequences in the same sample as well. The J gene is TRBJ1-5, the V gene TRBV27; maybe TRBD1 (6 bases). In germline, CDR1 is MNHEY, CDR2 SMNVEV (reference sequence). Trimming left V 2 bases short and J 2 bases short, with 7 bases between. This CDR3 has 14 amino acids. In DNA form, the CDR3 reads TGTGCCAGCAGTTTAAGACAGGGCAATCAGCCCCAGCATTTT. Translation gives CASSLRQGNQPQHF.

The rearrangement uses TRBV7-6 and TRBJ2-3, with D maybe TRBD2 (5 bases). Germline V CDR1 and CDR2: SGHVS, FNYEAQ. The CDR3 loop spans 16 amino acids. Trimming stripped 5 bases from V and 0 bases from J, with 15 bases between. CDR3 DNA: TGTGCCAGCAGCCGAAAGACGACTATCAGCACAGATACGCAGTATTTT. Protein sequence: CASSRKTTISTDTQYF.

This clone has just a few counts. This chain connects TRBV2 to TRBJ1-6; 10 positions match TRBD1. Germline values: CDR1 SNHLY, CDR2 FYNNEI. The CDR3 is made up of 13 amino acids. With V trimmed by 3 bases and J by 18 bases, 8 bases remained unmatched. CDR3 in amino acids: CASSETGGFGPHF. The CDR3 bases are TGTGCCAGCAGTGAGACAGGGGGCTTCGGACCCCACTTT. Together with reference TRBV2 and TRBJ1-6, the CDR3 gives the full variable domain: EPEVTQTPSHQVTQMGQEVILRCVPISNHLYFYWYRQILGQKVEFLVSFYNNEISEKSEIFDDQFSVERPDGSNFTLKIRSTKLEDSAMYFCASSETGGFGPHFGNGTRLTVT.

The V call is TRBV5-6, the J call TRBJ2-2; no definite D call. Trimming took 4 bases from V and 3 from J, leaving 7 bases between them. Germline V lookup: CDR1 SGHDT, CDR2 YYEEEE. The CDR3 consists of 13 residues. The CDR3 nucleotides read TGTGCCAGCAGCCCCGGACACACCGGGGAGCTGTTTTTT. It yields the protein CASSPGHTGELFF.

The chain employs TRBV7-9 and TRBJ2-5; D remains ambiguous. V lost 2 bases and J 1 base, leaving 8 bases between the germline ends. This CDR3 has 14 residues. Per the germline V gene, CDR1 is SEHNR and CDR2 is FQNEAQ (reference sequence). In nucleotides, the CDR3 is TGTGCCAGCAGCTTATTGACTTCCCAAGAGACCCAGTACTTC. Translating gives CASSLLTSQETQYF.

The DNA for the CDR3 is TGCGCCAGCAGCCAAGACCTGCTGGGAAATCAGCCCCAGCATTTT. It encodes CASSQDLLGNQPQHF. The chain is built from TRBV4-1 and TRBJ1-5; D remains unclear. V lost 0 bases, J lost 4 bases, and 10 bases lay in between. Looked up from germline, CDR1 is MGHRA and CDR2 is YSYEKL. This CDR3 region has 15 residues.

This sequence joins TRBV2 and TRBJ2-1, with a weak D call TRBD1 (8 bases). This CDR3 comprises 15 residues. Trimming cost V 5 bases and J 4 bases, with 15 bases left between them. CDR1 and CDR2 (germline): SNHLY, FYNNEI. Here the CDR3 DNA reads TGTGCCAGCAGTACAGGGGGGGTTTATTACAATGAGCAGTTCTTC. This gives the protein CASSTGGVYYNEQFF. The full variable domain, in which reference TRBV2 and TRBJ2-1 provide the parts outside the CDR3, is EPEVTQTPSHQVTQMGQEVILRCVPISNHLYFYWYRQILGQKVEFLVSFYNNEISEKSEIFDDQFSVERPDGSNFTLKIRSTKLEDSAMYFCASSTGGVYYNEQFFGPGTRLTVL.

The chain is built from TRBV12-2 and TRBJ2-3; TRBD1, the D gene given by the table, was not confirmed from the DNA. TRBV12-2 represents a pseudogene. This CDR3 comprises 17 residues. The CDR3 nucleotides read TGTGCAAGTCGCTTGGAGTCTGGCCGGACACCCCGCCGAACGCAGTATTTT. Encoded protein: CASRLESGRTPRRTQYF.

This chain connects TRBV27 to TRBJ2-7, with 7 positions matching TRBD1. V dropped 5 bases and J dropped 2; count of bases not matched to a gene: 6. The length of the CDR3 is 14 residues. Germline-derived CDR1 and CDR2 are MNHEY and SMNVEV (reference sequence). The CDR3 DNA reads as TGTGCCAGCAGTCCCTGGACAGGTCCCTACGAGCAGTACTTC. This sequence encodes CASSPWTGPYEQYF.

The CDR3 sequence: CASTPRVSGANVLTF. For the CDR3, the DNA is TGTGCCAGCACCCCCCGGGTTTCCGGGGCCAACGTCCTGACTTTC. The rearrangement joins TRBV6-5 to TRBJ2-6; D unresolved. The CDR3 has 15 amino acids. The germline V gene encodes CDR1 MNHEY and CDR2 SVGAGI. Trimming left V 7 bases short and J 4 bases short, with 14 bases between.

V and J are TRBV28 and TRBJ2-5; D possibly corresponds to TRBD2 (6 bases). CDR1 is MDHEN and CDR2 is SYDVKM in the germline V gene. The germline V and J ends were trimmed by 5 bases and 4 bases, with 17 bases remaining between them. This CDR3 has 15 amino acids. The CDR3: CASSPWDWKTETQYF. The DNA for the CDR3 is TGTGCCAGCAGTCCCTGGGACTGGAAGACAGAGACCCAGTACTTC.

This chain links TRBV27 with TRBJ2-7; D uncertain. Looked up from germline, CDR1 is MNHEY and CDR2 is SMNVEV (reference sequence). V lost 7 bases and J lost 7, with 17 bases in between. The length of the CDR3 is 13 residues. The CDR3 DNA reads TGTGCCAGCACCCCCCGGAATTCCGTTGAGCAGTACTTC. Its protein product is CASTPRNSVEQYF.

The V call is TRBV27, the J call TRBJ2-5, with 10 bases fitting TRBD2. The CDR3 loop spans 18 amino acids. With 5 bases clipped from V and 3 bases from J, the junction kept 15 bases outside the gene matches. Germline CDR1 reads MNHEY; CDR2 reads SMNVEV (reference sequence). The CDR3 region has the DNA TGTGCCAGCAGTGTCCTTGGTAGCGGGAGGTTTAATGAAGAGACCCAGTACTTC. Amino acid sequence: CASSVLGSGRFNEETQYF.

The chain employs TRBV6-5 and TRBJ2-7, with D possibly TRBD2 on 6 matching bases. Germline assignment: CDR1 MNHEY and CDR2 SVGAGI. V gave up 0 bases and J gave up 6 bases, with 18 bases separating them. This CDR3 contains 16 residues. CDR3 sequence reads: CASSYSWGEAASEQYF. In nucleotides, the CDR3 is TGTGCCAGCAGTTACTCTTGGGGGGAGGCAGCGAGCGAGCAGTACTTC.

The CDR3 region is CAWDSLRTQYF. The CDR3 nucleotides are TGTGCCTGGGATTCCTTAAGGACCCAGTACTTC. The chain couples TRBV30 to TRBJ2-5; D is unresolved. The CDR3 consists of 11 residues. With 5 bases removed from V and 7 bases from J, the gap between germline ends came to 11 bases. Germline V gene sequence: CDR1 GTSNPN, CDR2 SVGIG (reference sequence). Complete variable domain (other parts from reference TRBV30 and TRBJ2-5): SQTIHQWPATLVQPVGSPLSLECTVEGTSNPNLYWYRQAAGRGLQLLFYSVGIGQISSEVPQNLSASRPQDRQFILSSKKLLLSDSGFYLCAWDSLRTQYFGPGTRLLVL.

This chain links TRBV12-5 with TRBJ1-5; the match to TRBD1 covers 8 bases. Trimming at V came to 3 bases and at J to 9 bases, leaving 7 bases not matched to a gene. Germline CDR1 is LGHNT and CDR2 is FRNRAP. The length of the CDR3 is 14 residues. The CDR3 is CASGFGTGEWPQHF. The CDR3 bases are TGTGCTAGTGGTTTCGGGACAGGTGAATGGCCCCAGCATTTT.

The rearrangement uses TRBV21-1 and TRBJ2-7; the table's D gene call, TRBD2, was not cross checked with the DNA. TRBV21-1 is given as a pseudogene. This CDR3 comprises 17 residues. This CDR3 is CASSRTRGNQAPYEQYF. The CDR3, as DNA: TGTGCCAGCAGCCGCACCCGGGGAAACCAAGCCCCCTACGAGCAGTACTTC.

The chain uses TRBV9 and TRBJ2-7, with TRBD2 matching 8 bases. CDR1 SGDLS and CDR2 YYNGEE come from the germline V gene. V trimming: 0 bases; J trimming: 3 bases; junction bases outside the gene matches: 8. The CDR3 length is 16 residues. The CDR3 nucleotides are TGTGCCAGCAGCGTAGGATCGGCGGGAGGTGACTACGAGCAGTACTTC. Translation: CASSVGSAGGDYEQYF.

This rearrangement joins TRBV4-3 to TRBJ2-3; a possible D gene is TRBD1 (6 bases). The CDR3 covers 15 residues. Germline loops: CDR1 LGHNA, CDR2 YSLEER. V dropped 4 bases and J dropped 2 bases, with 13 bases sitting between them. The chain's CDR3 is CASSLRQASTDTQYF. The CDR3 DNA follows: TGCGCCAGCAGCCTCCGACAGGCCTCCACAGATACGCAGTATTTT.

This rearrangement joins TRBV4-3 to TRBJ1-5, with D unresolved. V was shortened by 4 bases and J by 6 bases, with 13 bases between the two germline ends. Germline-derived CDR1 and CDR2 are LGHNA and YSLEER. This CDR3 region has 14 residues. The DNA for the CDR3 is TGCGCCAGCAGCCTAGATATAGGGCTTCAGCCCCAGCATTTT. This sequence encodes CASSLDIGLQPQHF.

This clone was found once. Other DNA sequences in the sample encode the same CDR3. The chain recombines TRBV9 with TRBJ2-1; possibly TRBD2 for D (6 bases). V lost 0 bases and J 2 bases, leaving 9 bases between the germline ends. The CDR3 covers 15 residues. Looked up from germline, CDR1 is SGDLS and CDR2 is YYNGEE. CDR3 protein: CASSVGGGAYNEQFF. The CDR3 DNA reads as TGTGCCAGCAGCGTAGGGGGCGGGGCCTACAATGAGCAGTTCTTC.

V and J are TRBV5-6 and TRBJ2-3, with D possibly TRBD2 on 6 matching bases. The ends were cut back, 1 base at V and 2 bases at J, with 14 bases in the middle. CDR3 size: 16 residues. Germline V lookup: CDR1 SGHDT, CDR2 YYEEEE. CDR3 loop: CASSLLLEGTTDTQYF. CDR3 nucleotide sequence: TGTGCCAGCAGCTTGTTGCTGGAGGGAACCACAGATACGCAGTATTTT. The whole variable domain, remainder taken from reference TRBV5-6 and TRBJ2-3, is DAGVTQSPTHLIKTRGQQVTLRCSPKSGHDTVSWYQQALGQGPQFIFQYYEEEERQRGNFPDRFSGHQFPNYSSELNVNALLLGDSALYLCASSLLLEGTTDTQYFGPGTRLTVL.

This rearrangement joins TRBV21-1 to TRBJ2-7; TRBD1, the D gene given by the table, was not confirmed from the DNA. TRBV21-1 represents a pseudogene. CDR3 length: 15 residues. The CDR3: CASSNGQGGPYEQYF. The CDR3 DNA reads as TGTGCCAGCAGCAACGGACAGGGTGGCCCCTACGAGCAGTACTTC.

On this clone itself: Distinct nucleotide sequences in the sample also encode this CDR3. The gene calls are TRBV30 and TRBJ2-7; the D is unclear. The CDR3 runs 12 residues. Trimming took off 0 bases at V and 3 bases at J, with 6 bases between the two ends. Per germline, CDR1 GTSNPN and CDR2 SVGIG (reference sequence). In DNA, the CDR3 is TGTGCCTGGAGTGTAGCCAGCTACGAGCAGTACTTC. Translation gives CAWSVASYEQYF.

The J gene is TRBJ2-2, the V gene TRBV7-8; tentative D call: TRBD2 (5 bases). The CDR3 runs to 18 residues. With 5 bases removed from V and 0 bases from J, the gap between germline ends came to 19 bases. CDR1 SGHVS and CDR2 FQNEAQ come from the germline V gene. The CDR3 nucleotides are TGTGCCAGCAGCCCACCTGTAGGGAGCTATTCGAACACCGGGGAGCTGTTTTTT. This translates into CASSPPVGSYSNTGELFF.

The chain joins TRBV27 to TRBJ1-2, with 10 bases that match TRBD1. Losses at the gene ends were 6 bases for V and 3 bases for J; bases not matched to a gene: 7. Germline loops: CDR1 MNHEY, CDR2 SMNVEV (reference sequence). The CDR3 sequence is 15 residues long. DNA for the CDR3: TGTGCCAGCAGCACGGGACAGGGGCTTTACTATGGCTACACCTTC. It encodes CASSTGQGLYYGYTF.